This T cell receptor (beta chain) originates from a study of shared T cell receptors in the human thymus. Repertoires were generated with immunoSEQ multiplex PCR, while TCRdb's copy carries only in-frame clones and drops some. The sample includes over 650,000 clones, about 89% of them seen just once. Germline CDR1 SGHTA, CDR2 FQGNSA. The CDR3 covers 15 residues. V lost 5 bases and J 2 bases, leaving 13 bases between the germline ends. These records were also assigned to another study, of human thymus T cells.

The material sequenced was thymocytes. The gene calls are TRBV7-2 and TRBJ1-3; D not certain. The receptor's source is a boy younger than two with a congenital heart defect. The CDR3 is CASSRRSLPGNTIYF. The CDR3 DNA reads as TGTGCCAGCAGCAGGAGGAGTTTGCCTGGAAACACCATATATTTT.